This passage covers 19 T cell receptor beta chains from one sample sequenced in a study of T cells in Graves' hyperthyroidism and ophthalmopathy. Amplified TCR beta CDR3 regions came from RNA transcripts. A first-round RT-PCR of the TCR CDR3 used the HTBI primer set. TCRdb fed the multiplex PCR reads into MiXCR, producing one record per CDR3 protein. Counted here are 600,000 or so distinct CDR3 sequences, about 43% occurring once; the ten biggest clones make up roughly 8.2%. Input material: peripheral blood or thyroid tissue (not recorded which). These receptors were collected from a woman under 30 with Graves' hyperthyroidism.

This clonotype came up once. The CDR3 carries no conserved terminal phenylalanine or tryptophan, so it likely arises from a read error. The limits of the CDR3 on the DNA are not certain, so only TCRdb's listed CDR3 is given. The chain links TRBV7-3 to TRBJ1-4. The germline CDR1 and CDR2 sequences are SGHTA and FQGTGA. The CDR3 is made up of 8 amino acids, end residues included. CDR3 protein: CASSLTPS.

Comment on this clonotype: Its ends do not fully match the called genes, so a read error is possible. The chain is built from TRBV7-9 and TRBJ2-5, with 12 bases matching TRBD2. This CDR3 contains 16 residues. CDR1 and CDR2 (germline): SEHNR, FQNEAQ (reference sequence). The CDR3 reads CASSSATSGSLETQYF. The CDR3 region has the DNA TGTGCCAGCAGCTCCGCGACTAGCGGGAGTTTGGAGACCCAGTACTTT.

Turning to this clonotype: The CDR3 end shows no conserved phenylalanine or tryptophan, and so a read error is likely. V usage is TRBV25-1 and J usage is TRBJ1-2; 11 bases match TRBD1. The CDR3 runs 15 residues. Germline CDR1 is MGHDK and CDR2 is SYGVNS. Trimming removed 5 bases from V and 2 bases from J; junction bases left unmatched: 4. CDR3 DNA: TGTGCCAGCAGTCTTGGGACAGGGGGGAACTATGGCTACACCCTC. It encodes CASSLGTGGNYGYTL.

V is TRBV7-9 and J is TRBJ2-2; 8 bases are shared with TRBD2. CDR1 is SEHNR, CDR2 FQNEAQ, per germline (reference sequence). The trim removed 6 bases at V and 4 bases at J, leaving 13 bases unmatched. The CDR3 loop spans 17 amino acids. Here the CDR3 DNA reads TGTGCCAGCAGTACCCCCGGGGCGGGAGGTGGCACCGGGGAGCTGTTTTTT. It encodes CASSTPGAGGGTGELFF.

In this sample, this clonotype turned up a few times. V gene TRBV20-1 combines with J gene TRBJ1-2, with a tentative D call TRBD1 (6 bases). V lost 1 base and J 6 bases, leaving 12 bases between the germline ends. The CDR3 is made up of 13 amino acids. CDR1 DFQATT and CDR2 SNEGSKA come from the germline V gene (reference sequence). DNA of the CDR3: TGCAGTGCTAGAGCGCGACAGGAGGATGGCTACACCTTC. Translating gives CSARARQEDGYTF.

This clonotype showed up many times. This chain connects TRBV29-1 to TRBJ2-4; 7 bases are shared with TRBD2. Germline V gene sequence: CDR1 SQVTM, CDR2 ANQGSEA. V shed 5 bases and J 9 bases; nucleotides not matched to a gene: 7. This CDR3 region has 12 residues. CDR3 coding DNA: TGCAGCGTTTCGGCGGGAGTGGGCATTCAGTACTTC. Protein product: CSVSAGVGIQYF.

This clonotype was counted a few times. The CDR3, as DNA: TGTGCCAGCACCCCTGGCGGAGGGACCACCGGGGAGCTGTTTTTT. Translated, it gives CASTPGGGTTGELFF. The chain links TRBV10-3 to TRBJ2-2, with a possible D match to TRBD2 (6 bases). Trimming removed 10 bases at V and 4 bases at J, with 19 bases between. This CDR3 comprises 15 residues. Germline V CDR1 and CDR2: ENHRY, SYGVKD.

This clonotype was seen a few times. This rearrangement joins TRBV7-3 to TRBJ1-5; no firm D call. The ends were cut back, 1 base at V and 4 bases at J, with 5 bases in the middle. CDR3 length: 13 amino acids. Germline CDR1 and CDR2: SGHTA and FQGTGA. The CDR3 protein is CASSLNVNQPQHF. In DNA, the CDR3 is TGTGCCAGCAGCTTAAACGTTAATCAGCCCCAGCATTTT.

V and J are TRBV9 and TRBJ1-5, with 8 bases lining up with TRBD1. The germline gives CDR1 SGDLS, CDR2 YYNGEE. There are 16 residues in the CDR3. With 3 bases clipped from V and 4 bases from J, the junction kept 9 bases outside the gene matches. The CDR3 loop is CASSAHLDRVNQPQHF. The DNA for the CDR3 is TGTGCCAGCAGCGCACATTTGGACAGGGTGAATCAGCCCCAGCATTTT.

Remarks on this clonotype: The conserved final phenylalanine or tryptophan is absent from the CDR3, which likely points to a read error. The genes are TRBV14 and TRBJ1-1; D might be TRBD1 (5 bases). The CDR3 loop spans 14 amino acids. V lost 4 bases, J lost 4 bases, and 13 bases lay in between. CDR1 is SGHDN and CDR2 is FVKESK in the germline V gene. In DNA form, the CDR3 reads TGTGCCAGCAGCCGATTTGTGGGGGTCACTGAAGCTTTCCTT. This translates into CASSRFVGVTEAFL.

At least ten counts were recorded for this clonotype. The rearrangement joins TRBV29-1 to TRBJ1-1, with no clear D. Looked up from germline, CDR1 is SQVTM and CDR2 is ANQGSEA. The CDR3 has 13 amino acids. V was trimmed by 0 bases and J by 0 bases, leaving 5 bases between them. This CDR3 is CSVEDRMNTEAFF. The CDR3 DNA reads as TGCAGCGTTGAAGATCGCATGAACACTGAAGCTTTCTTT.

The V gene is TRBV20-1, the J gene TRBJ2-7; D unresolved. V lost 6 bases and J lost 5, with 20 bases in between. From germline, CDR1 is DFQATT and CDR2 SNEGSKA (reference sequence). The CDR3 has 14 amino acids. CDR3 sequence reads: CSAALQEPADEQYF. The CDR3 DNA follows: TGCAGTGCCGCCCTTCAGGAACCGGCCGACGAGCAGTACTTC.

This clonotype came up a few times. CDR3 nucleotides: TGTGCCATCAGGACGTCGGGTTCGAACACCGGGGAGCTGTTTTTT. It yields the protein CAIRTSGSNTGELFF. The chain employs TRBV10-3 and TRBJ2-2, with D uncertain. V was pared by 6 bases and J by 0 bases, with 11 bases between. Germline V gene sequence: CDR1 ENHRY, CDR2 SYGVKD. The CDR3 is 15 amino acids.

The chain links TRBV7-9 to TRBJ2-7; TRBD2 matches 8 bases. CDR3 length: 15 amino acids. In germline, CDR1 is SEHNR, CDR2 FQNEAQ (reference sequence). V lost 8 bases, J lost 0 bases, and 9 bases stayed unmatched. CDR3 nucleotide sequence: TGTGCCAGCTCACCCGGGAGGGATAGCTCCTACGAGCAGTACTTC. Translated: CASSPGRDSSYEQYF.

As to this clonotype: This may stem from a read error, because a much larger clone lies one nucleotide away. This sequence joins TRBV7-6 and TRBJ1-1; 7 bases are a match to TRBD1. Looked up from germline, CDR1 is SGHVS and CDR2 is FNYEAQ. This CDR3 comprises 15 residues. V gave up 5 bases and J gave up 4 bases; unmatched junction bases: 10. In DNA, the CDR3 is TGTGCCAGCAGCCACCGCGACAGGGTGGGCACTGAAGCTTTCTTT. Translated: CASSHRDRVGTEAFF.

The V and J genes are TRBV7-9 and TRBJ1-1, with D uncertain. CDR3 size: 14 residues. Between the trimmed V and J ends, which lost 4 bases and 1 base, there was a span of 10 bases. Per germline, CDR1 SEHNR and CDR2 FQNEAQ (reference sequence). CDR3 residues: CASSSITPNTEAFF. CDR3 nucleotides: TGTGCCAGCAGCTCCATCACACCGAACACTGAAGCTTTCTTT.

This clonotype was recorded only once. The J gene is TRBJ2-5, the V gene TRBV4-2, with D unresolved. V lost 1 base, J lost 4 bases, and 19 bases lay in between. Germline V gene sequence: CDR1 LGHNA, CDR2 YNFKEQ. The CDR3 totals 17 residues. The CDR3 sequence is CASSQGAKQRLAETQYF. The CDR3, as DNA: TGTGCCAGCAGCCAAGGGGCTAAGCAGCGTTTGGCAGAGACCCAGTACTTC.

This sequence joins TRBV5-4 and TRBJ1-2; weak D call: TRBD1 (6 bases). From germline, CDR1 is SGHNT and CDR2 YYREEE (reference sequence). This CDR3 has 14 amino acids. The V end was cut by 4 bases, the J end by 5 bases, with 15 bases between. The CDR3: CASSLPRDNYGYTF. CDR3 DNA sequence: TGTGCCAGCAGCCTTCCCCGGGACAATTATGGCTACACCTTC.

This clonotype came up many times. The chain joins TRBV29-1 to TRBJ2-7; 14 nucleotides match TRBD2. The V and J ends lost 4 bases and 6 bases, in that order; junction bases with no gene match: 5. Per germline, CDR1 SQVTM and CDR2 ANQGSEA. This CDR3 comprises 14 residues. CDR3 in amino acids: CSVVGTSGSSEQYF. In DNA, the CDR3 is TGCAGCGTTGTGGGGACTAGCGGGAGTAGCGAGCAGTACTTC.